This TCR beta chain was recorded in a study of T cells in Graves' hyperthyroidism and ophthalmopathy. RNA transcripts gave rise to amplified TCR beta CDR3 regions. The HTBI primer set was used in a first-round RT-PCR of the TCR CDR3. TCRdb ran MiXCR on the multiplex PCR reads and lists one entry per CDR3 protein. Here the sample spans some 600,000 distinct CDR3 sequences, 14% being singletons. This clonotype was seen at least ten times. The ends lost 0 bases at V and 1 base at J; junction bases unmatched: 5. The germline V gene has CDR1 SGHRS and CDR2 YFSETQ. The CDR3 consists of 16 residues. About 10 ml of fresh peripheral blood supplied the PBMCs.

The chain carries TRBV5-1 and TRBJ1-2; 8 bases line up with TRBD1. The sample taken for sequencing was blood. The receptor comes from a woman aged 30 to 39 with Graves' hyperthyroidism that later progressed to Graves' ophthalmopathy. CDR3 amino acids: CASSLGQGPDNYGYTF. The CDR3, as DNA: TGCGCCAGCAGCTTGGGACAGGGGCCGGATAACTATGGCTACACCTTC.